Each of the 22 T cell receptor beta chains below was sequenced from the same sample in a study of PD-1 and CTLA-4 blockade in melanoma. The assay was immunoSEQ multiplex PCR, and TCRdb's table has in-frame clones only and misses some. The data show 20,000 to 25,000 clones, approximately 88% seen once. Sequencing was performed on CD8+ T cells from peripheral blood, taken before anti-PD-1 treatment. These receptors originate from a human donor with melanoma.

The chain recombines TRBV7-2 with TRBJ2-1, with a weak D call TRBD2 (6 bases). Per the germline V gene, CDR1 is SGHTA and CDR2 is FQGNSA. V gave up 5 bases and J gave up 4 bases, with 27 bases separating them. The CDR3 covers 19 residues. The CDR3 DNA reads TGTGCCAGCAGCCTTAGATGGGACTTACGACTGGGGATTTACAATGAGCAGTTCTTC. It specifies CASSLRWDLRLGIYNEQFF.

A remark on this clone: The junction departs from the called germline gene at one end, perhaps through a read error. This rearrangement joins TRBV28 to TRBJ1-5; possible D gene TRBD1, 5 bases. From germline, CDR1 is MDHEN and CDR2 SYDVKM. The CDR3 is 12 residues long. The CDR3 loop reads CACRGGNQPQHF. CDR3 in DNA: TGTGCCTGCAGAGGGGGCAATCAGCCCCAGCATTTT.

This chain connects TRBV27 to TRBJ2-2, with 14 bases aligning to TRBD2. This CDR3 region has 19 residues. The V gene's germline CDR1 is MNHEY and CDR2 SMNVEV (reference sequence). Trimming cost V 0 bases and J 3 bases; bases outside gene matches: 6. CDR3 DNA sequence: TGTGCCAGCAGTTTATCCCTAGGACTAGCGGGGGGTGACACCGGGGAGCTGTTTTTT. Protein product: CASSLSLGLAGGDTGELFF.

CDR3 region: CASSLLATNEQFF. As DNA, the CDR3 is TGCGCCAGCAGCTTGTTGGCCACCAATGAGCAGTTCTTC. The chain has TRBV5-1 and TRBJ2-1; D is ambiguous. The germline CDR1 and CDR2 sequences are SGHRS and YFSETQ. There are 13 residues in the CDR3. The germline V and J ends were trimmed by 1 base and 6 bases, with 8 bases remaining between them.

The chain's CDR3 is CASSEFITSEVGMGQYF. In nucleotides, the CDR3 is TGTGCCAGCAGTGAATTCATAACTAGCGAAGTCGGGATGGGGCAGTATTTT. The J gene is TRBJ2-3, the V gene TRBV25-1; 7 bases are shared with TRBD2. The germline CDR1 and CDR2 sequences are MGHDK and SYGVNS. There are 17 residues in the CDR3. V was pared by 1 base and J by 11 bases, with 18 bases of the junction left unmatched.

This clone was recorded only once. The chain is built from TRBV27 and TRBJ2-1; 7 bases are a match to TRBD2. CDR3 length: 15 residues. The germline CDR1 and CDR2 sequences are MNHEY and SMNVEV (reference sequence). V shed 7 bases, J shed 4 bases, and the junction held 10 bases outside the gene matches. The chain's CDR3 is CASITGTKGYNEQFF. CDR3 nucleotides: TGTGCCAGCATTACCGGGACTAAAGGGTACAATGAGCAGTTCTTC.

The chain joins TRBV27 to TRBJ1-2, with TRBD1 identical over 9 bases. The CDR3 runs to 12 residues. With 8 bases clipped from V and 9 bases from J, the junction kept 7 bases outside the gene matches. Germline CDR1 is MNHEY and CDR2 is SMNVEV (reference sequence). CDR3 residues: CASRGQGKSYTF. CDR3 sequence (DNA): TGTGCCAGCCGGGGACAGGGAAAGAGCTACACCTTC.

In DNA, the CDR3 is TGTGCCAGCAGCTTAGCGGGAACAGATACGCAGTATTTT. This encodes CASSLAGTDTQYF. The V gene is TRBV11-3, the J gene TRBJ2-3; tentatively, D is TRBD2 (5 bases). CDR3 length: 13 residues. Germline CDR1 SGHNT, CDR2 YENEEA. Trimming took 1 base from V and 3 from J, leaving 5 bases between them.

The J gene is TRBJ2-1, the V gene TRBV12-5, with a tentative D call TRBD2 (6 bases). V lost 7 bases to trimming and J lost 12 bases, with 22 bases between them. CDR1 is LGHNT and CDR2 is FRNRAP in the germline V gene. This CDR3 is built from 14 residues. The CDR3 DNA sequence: TGTGCTAGTGCCCTCCCGGGCGGGGTAGATGGGCAGTTCTTC. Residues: CASALPGGVDGQFF. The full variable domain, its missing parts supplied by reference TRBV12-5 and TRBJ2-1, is DARVTQTPRHKVTEMGQEVTMRCQPILGHNTVFWYRQTMMQGLELLAYFRNRAPLDDSGMPKDRFSAEMPDATLATLKIQPSEPRDSAVYFCASALPGGVDGQFFGPGTRLTVL.

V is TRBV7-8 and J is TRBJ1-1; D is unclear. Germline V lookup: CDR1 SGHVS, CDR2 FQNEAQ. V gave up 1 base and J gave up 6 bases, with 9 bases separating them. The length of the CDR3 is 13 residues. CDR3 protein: CASSLVVGSEAFF. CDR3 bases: TGTGCCAGCAGCTTAGTAGTCGGTTCTGAAGCTTTCTTT.

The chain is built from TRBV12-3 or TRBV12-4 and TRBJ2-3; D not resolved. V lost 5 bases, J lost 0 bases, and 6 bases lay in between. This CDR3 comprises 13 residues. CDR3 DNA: TGTGCCAGCAGTGACGGGAGCACAGATACGCAGTATTTT. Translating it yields CASSDGSTDTQYF.

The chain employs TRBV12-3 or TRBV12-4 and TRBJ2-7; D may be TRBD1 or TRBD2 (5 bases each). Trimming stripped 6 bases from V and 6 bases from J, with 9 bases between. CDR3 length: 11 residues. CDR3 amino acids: CASRSGTEQYF. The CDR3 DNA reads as TGTGCCAGCAGGTCCGGGACCGAGCAGTACTTC.

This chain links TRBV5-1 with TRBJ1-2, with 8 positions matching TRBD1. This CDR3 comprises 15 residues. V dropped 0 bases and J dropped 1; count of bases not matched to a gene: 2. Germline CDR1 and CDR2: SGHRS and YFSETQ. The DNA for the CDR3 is TGCGCCAGCAGCTTGGAGGGACAGGTTAACTATGGCTACACCTTC. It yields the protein CASSLEGQVNYGYTF.

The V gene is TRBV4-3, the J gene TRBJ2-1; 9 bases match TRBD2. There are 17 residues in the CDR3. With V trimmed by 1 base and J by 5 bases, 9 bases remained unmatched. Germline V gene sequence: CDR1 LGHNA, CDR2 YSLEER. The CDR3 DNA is TGCGCCAGCAGCCAAGCCAGCGGGGGGAGTCGGGACAATGAGCAGTTCTTC. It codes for CASSQASGGSRDNEQFF.

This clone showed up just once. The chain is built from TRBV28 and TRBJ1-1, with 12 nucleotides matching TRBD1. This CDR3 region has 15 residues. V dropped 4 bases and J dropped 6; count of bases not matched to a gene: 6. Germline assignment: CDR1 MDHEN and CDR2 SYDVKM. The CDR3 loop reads CASSWGTGGSAEAFF. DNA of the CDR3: TGTGCCAGCAGTTGGGGGACAGGGGGCAGCGCTGAAGCTTTCTTT.

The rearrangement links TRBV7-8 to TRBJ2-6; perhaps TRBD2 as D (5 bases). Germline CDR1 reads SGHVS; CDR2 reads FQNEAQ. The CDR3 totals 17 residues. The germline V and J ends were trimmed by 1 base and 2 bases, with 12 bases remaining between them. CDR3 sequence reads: CASSLEEADPGANVLTF. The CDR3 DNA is TGTGCCAGCAGCTTAGAGGAGGCCGATCCTGGGGCCAACGTCCTGACTTTC.

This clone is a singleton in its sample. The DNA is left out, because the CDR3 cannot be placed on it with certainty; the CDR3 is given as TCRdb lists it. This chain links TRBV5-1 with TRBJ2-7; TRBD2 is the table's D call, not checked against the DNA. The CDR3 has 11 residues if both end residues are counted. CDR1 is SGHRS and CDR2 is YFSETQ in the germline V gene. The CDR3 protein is CASSSSDEQYF.

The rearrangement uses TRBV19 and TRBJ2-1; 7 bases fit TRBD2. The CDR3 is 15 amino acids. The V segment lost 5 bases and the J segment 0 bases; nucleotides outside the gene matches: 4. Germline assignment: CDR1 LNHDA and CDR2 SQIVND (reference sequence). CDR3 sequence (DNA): TGTGCCAGTAGTCTGCGGGGGAGCTCCTACAATGAGCAGTTCTTC. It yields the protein CASSLRGSSYNEQFF.

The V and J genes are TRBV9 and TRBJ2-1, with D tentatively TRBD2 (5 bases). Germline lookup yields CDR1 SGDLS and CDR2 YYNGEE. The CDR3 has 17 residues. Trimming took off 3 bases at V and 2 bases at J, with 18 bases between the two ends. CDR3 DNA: TGTGCCAGCAGCGCTCCCACGGCCGGGAAAACCTACAATGAGCAGTTCTTC. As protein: CASSAPTAGKTYNEQFF.

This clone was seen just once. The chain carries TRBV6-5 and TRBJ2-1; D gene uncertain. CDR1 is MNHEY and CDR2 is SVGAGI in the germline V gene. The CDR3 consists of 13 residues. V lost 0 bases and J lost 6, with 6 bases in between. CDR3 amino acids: CASSYSTGNEQFF. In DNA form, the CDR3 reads TGTGCCAGCAGTTACTCAACTGGCAATGAGCAGTTCTTC.

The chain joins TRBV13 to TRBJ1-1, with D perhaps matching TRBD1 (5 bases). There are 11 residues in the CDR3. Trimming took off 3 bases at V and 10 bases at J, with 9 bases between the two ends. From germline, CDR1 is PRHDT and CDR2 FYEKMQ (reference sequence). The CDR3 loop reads CASSLTVGAFF. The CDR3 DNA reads TGTGCCAGCAGCTTGACAGTCGGAGCTTTCTTT.

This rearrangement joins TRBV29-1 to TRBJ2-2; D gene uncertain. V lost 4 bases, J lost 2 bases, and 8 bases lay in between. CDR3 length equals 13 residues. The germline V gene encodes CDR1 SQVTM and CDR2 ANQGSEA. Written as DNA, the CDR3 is TGCAGCGTTGTAGGCAGCAACACCGGGGAGCTGTTTTTT. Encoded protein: CSVVGSNTGELFF.